This T cell receptor (beta chain) is drawn from a study of early T cells in non-severe SARS-CoV-2 infection. Study details: Unsorted whole-blood RNA was sequenced in bulk, leaving chains unpaired.

This clonotype was counted only a few times. TCRdb redid the calling of the 5' RACE reads with MiXCR, one entry per CDR3 protein. Of under 70,000 distinct CDR3 sequences in the sample, 4.5% to 7.5% were seen once. V gave up 5 bases and J gave up 0 bases, with 11 bases separating them. Germline values: CDR1 SQVTM, CDR2 ANQGSEA. This CDR3 has 13 amino acids. This specimen consisted of whole blood, obtained at baseline. This clonotype originated in an adult who was a healthcare worker with PCR-confirmed SARS-CoV-2 infection or an uninfected control (not recorded which). The chain carries TRBV29-1 and TRBJ2-7, with D uncertain. Here the CDR3 DNA reads TGCAGCGTTATCAGTCCGAGCTCCTACGAGCAGTACTTC. Residues: CSVISPSSYEQYF.